These 21 T cell receptor beta chains were all obtained from the same sample, sequenced in a study of blood T cell repertoires in COVID-19 (dated by TCRdb to about 2020). The method behind the library was the immunoSEQ multiplex PCR assay. Entries here come from immuneACCESS through TCRdb and include only in-frame sequences with V and J called. Some clones fail to appear in such tables; in the studies checked, an unresolved V gene covers under half of the shortfall, and the cause of the remainder is unknown. Counted in this sample were 200,000 to 250,000 clones; over 75% of them appeared once. The biggest ten clones account for roughly 3.7% of the sample. The source material was PBMCs or T cells enriched from blood (not recorded which). Source of these receptors: a woman in her thirties who had been exposed to COVID-19.

This clone was observed once. The rearrangement links TRBV30 to TRBJ2-1, with 8 nucleotides matching TRBD1. The CDR3 extends over 17 amino acids. V was pared by 3 bases and J by 3 bases, with 13 bases of the junction left unmatched. From germline, CDR1 is GTSNPN and CDR2 SVGIG (reference sequence). This CDR3 reads CAWRILSRTGNYNEQFF. In nucleotides, the CDR3 is TGTGCCTGGAGGATACTTTCTAGGACAGGGAACTACAATGAGCAGTTCTTC.

V gene TRBV29-1 combines with J gene TRBJ2-5; perhaps TRBD2 as D (5 bases). Per germline, CDR1 SQVTM and CDR2 ANQGSEA. V dropped 3 bases and J dropped 2 bases, with 10 bases sitting between them. This CDR3 spans 13 amino acids. CDR3 loop: CSVESGIQETQYF. The DNA of the CDR3 is TGCAGCGTTGAGTCCGGGATTCAAGAGACCCAGTACTTC.

This chain connects TRBV18 to TRBJ2-3, with 8 bases identical to TRBD1. Germline trimming cut 2 bases from V and 4 bases from J; bases unmatched to any gene: 5. The germline gives CDR1 KGHSH, CDR2 LQKENI. The CDR3 extends over 15 amino acids. CDR3 bases: TGTGCCAGCTCACCAAGGACAGGGTTGCCAGATACGCAGTATTTT. Translated, it gives CASSPRTGLPDTQYF. Variable domain in full (rest from reference TRBV18 and TRBJ2-3): NAGVMQNPRHLVRRRGQEARLRCSPMKGHSHVYWYRQLPEEGLKFMVYLQKENIIDESGMPKERFSAEFPKEGPSILRIQQVVRGDSAAYFCASSPRTGLPDTQYFGPGTRLTVL.

The DNA for the CDR3 is TGTGCCTGGAGTGACCGGGACACTGAATGGTGGGAGCAGTACTTC. Residues: CAWSDRDTEWWEQYF. The chain has TRBV30 and TRBJ2-7; D might be TRBD1 (6 bases). Germline assignment: CDR1 GTSNPN and CDR2 SVGIG (reference sequence). This CDR3 has 15 residues. V dropped 1 base and J dropped 7 bases, with 20 bases sitting between them.

The sample holds a few counts of this clone. This chain's CDR3 is CASRTGQRYGYTF. The CDR3 DNA sequence: TGTGCCAGCAGAACTGGACAGCGATATGGCTACACCTTC. This rearrangement joins TRBV28 to TRBJ1-2; TRBD1 might be the D (6 bases). Germline V lookup: CDR1 MDHEN, CDR2 SYDVKM. Trimming removed 6 bases at V and 5 bases at J, with 13 bases between. This CDR3 comprises 13 residues.

The CDR3 DNA is TGTGCCAGTAGTAGGAGCGGGAGCGTCTACGAGCAGTACTTC. Its protein is CASSRSGSVYEQYF. The chain links TRBV19 to TRBJ2-7; 8 bases line up with TRBD2. Germline CDR1 LNHDA, CDR2 SQIVND (reference sequence). With 4 bases clipped from V and 3 bases from J, the junction kept 5 bases outside the gene matches. The CDR3 loop spans 14 amino acids. Drawing the rest from reference TRBV19 and TRBJ2-7, the complete variable domain is DGGITQSPKYLFRKEGQNVTLSCEQNLNHDAMYWYRQDPGQGLRLIYYSQIVNDFQKGDIAEGYSVSREKKESFPLTVTSAQKNPTAFYLCASSRSGSVYEQYFGPGTRLTVT.

This chain uses TRBV19 with TRBJ1-3; D is possibly TRBD1 (6 bases). V gave up 4 bases and J gave up 1 base, with 11 bases separating them. Looked up from germline, CDR1 is LNHDA and CDR2 is SQIVND (reference sequence). This CDR3 has 15 amino acids. For the CDR3, the DNA is TGTGCCAGTAGTACACTTCAGGGGTCTGGAAACACCATATATTTT. Translation gives CASSTLQGSGNTIYF. The whole variable domain, filled in from reference TRBV19 and TRBJ1-3, reads DGGITQSPKYLFRKEGQNVTLSCEQNLNHDAMYWYRQDPGQGLRLIYYSQIVNDFQKGDIAEGYSVSREKKESFPLTVTSAQKNPTAFYLCASSTLQGSGNTIYFGEGSWLTVV.

This clone was seen ten or more times. J is TRBJ2-1 and V is TRBV5-4; D remains ambiguous. Germline lookup yields CDR1 SGHNT and CDR2 YYREEE (reference sequence). V lost 3 bases and J 4 bases, leaving 8 bases between the germline ends. The CDR3 covers 13 residues. The CDR3 region has the DNA TGTGCCAGCAGCTCCGCCCTATACAATGAGCAGTTCTTC. This translates into CASSSALYNEQFF.

The chain couples TRBV10-3 to TRBJ2-3; TRBD2 matches at 12 bases. This CDR3 is built from 16 residues. CDR1 is ENHRY, CDR2 SYGVKD, per germline. The V segment lost 5 bases and the J segment 0 bases; nucleotides outside the gene matches: 3. The CDR3 nucleotides are TGTGCCATCAGTCTAGCGGGAGGGGTTAGCACAGATACGCAGTATTTT. Amino acids: CAISLAGGVSTDTQYF.

The V call is TRBV25-1, the J call TRBJ1-4; possibly TRBD1 for D (6 bases). The CDR3 covers 15 residues. CDR1 and CDR2 (germline): MGHDK, SYGVNS. Trimming shortened V by 1 base and J by 4 bases, and 10 bases separated the two germline ends. CDR3 nucleotide sequence: TGTGCCAGCAGTGAATGGGGCAGGGGTAATGAAAAACTGTTTTTT. This codes for CASSEWGRGNEKLFF.

The CDR3 protein is CASSQSQTGASTEAFF. The DNA of the CDR3 is TGCGCCAGCAGCCAATCCCAGACAGGCGCCTCCACTGAAGCTTTCTTT. The V gene is TRBV4-1, the J gene TRBJ1-1, with a possible D match to TRBD1 (6 bases). Germline V gene lookup returns CDR1 MGHRA and CDR2 YSYEKL. The germline V and J ends were trimmed by 2 bases and 4 bases, with 17 bases remaining between them. The CDR3 spans 16 residues.

The rearrangement links TRBV2 to TRBJ1-2; the match to TRBD1 covers 10 bases. The CDR3 consists of 15 residues. After removal of 5 bases from V and 8 bases from J, the junction contained 11 bases not matched to a gene. Germline V lookup: CDR1 SNHLY, CDR2 FYNNEI. This chain's CDR3 is CASSQTTGGSFGYTF. CDR3 nucleotides: TGTGCCAGCAGTCAAACGACAGGGGGCTCTTTCGGCTACACCTTC.

The chain has TRBV13 and TRBJ2-7; 12 positions match TRBD1. Germline loops: CDR1 PRHDT, CDR2 FYEKMQ (reference sequence). With V trimmed by 0 bases and J by 7 bases, 4 bases remained unmatched. CDR3 length: 15 residues. For the CDR3, the DNA is TGTGCCAGCAGCTTAGGGGGACAGGGGGCGGGTGAGCAGTACTTC. As protein: CASSLGGQGAGEQYF.

This clone was seen a handful of times. The chain joins TRBV11-2 to TRBJ1-4, with TRBD1 identical over 7 bases. CDR1 is SGHAT, CDR2 FQNNGV, per germline. CDR3 size: 16 residues. Trimming cost V 3 bases and J 8 bases; bases outside gene matches: 12. In nucleotides, the CDR3 is TGTGCCAGCAGCTTCCTAGGAGGGGGCGGGGAGGAAAAACTGTTTTTT. Translation: CASSFLGGGGEEKLFF.

J is TRBJ2-6 and V is TRBV19, with 10 bases that match TRBD1. Germline-derived CDR1 and CDR2 are LNHDA and SQIVND (reference sequence). Trimming cost V 9 bases and J 4 bases; bases outside gene matches: 12. This CDR3 is 17 amino acids long. Here the CDR3 DNA reads TGTGCCAGCGGGCGGGACAGGGGTTTGTCGGGGGCCAACGTCCTGACTTTC. This sequence encodes CASGRDRGLSGANVLTF.

This CDR3 is CASSLELAGGNEQFF. CDR3 DNA sequence: TGTGCCAGCAGCTTAGAGCTAGCGGGAGGGAATGAGCAGTTCTTC. The genes are TRBV7-9 and TRBJ2-1; 12 positions match TRBD2. The CDR3 spans 15 residues. V dropped 1 base and J dropped 7; count of bases not matched to a gene: 2. Germline-derived CDR1 and CDR2 are SEHNR and FQNEAQ (reference sequence). Complete variable domain (other parts from reference TRBV7-9 and TRBJ2-1): DTGVSQNPRHKITKRGQNVTFRCDPISEHNRLYWYRQTLGQGPEFLTYFQNEAQLEKSRLLSDRFSAERPKGSFSTLEIQRTEQGDSAMYLCASSLELAGGNEQFFGPGTRLTVL.

The V gene is TRBV5-1, the J gene TRBJ2-1, with 7 positions matching TRBD2. The germline CDR1 and CDR2 sequences are SGHRS and YFSETQ. CDR3 size: 15 residues. Trimming at V came to 0 bases and at J to 6 bases, leaving 6 bases not matched to a gene. The CDR3: CASSLGTSEGNEQFF. CDR3 in DNA: TGCGCCAGCAGCTTGGGAACTAGCGAAGGCAATGAGCAGTTCTTC.

The count of this clone is one. The gene calls are TRBV5-1 and TRBJ2-5; possible D gene TRBD1, 5 bases. CDR1 and CDR2 (germline): SGHRS, YFSETQ. This CDR3 is 15 amino acids long. The V end lost 5 bases, the J end lost 2 bases, and 16 bases lay between the germline ends. The CDR3 DNA reads as TGCGCCAGCAGTTTTGGTTGGGGCTGGCAAGAGACCCAGTACTTC. Its protein is CASSFGWGWQETQYF.

This clone was observed a few times. V and J are TRBV5-4 and TRBJ1-2; unclear D gene. Germline assignment: CDR1 SGHNT and CDR2 YYREEE (reference sequence). The ends were cut back, 3 bases at V and 2 bases at J, with 8 bases in the middle. The CDR3 consists of 13 residues. For the CDR3, the DNA is TGTGCCAGCAGCTCACGGGAGAACTATGGCTACACCTTC. It yields the protein CASSSRENYGYTF.

The chain joins TRBV20-1 to TRBJ1-1; D is undetermined. Germline values: CDR1 DFQATT, CDR2 SNEGSKA (reference sequence). V gave up 4 bases and J gave up 0 bases, with 3 bases separating them. The CDR3 consists of 11 residues. The CDR3 region has the DNA TGCAGTGCTAACATGAACACTGAAGCTTTCTTT. Translated: CSANMNTEAFF.

V gene TRBV9 combines with J gene TRBJ1-1, with TRBD1 as a possible D gene (5 bases). Germline V CDR1 and CDR2: SGDLS, YYNGEE. The CDR3 consists of 15 residues. V gave up 5 bases and J gave up 0 bases, with 14 bases separating them. The CDR3 loop is CASSYGGVMNTEAFF. CDR3 coding DNA: TGTGCCAGCAGTTACGGAGGGGTAATGAACACTGAAGCTTTCTTT.